Presented here are 24 T cell receptor beta chains from one specimen sequenced in a study of blood T cell repertoires in COVID-19. The protocol was immunoSEQ multiplex PCR, while the TCRdb copy is restricted to in-frame clones and leaves out a portion. The sample yields fewer than 250,000 clones, 80% to 90% seen once. Sequencing input: peripheral blood. The receptors come from a human donor in a cohort sampled during active COVID-19.

This clone was counted a few times. The rearrangement uses TRBV3-1 (or the pseudogene TRBV3-2) and TRBJ1-5; tentative D call: TRBD1 (6 bases). This CDR3 is built from 14 residues. V was clipped by 3 bases and J by 6 bases, with 12 bases between them. Looked up from germline, CDR1 is LGHDT and CDR2 is YNNKEL (reference sequence). CDR3 DNA: TGTGCCAGCAGCCACCGGGACAATAGTCAGCCCCAGCATTTT. Its protein is CASSHRDNSQPQHF.

The genes are TRBV27 and TRBJ1-2, with TRBD1 matching over 9 bases. Germline values: CDR1 MNHEY, CDR2 SMNVEV (reference sequence). The ends lost 6 bases at V and 7 bases at J; junction bases unmatched: 9. This CDR3 contains 14 residues. CDR3 nucleotide sequence: TGTGCCAGCAGCCGCGGGACAGGGTCCCTTGGCTACACCTTC. This gives the protein CASSRGTGSLGYTF.

The rearrangement uses TRBV10-3 and TRBJ1-6; TRBD1 matches 9 bases. This CDR3 contains 16 residues. Unmatched junction bases numbered 8, after V lost 6 bases and J lost 5 bases. Germline-derived CDR1 and CDR2 are ENHRY and SYGVKD. The chain's CDR3 is CAISRTGGFNNSPLHF. Here the CDR3 DNA reads TGTGCCATCAGCCGTACAGGGGGCTTTAATAATTCACCCCTCCACTTT.

V and J are TRBV5-5 and TRBJ1-1; 8 bases line up with TRBD1. Germline CDR1 is SGHKS and CDR2 is YYEKEE (reference sequence). The CDR3 extends over 15 amino acids. V lost 3 bases and J lost 5; bases outside the gene matches: 9. This CDR3 reads CASSWGTGRGTEAFF. DNA for the CDR3: TGTGCCAGCAGCTGGGGGACAGGCAGGGGGACTGAAGCTTTCTTT.

The rearrangement links TRBV18 to TRBJ2-7, with 8 bases lining up with TRBD2. This CDR3 is built from 14 residues. Trimming took 3 bases from V and 0 from J; bases not matched to a gene: 1. Germline V CDR1 and CDR2: KGHSH, LQKENI. The CDR3 nucleotides are TGTGCCAGCTCACCTAGCGGGACCTCCTACGAGCAGTACTTC. Encoded protein: CASSPSGTSYEQYF.

V and J are TRBV5-1 and TRBJ1-1; maybe TRBD1 (5 bases). Germline assignment: CDR1 SGHRS and CDR2 YFSETQ. This CDR3 contains 16 residues. V lost 8 bases, J lost 0 bases, and 20 bases lay in between. CDR3 sequence reads: CASQREDSPMNTEAFF. The CDR3 bases are TGCGCCAGTCAGCGTGAAGACAGCCCGATGAACACTGAAGCTTTCTTT.

This clone showed up just a few times. The V and J genes are TRBV19 and TRBJ1-2; D gene ambiguous. Germline CDR1 is LNHDA and CDR2 is SQIVND (reference sequence). The CDR3 has 13 amino acids. Trimming took 3 bases from V and 3 from J, leaving 8 bases between them. The CDR3 is CASSIGQYYGYTF. The CDR3 bases are TGTGCCAGTAGTATTGGGCAGTACTATGGCTACACCTTC.

This clone has more than one count but fewer than ten. This chain uses TRBV11-2 with TRBJ2-7, with 13 bases aligning to TRBD2. Germline assignment: CDR1 SGHAT and CDR2 FQNNGV. CDR3 length: 16 amino acids. J lost 6 bases, V lost 5 bases, and 10 bases had no gene match. Here the CDR3 DNA reads TGTGCCAGCAGCCCGTGGACTAGCGGGAGATCTCGCGAGCAGTACTTC. This translates into CASSPWTSGRSREQYF.

The V and J genes are TRBV11-2 and TRBJ2-6, with D maybe TRBD1 (6 bases). Looked up from germline, CDR1 is SGHAT and CDR2 is FQNNGV. The CDR3 spans 17 residues. Trimming took off 1 base at V and 4 bases at J, with 14 bases between the two ends. CDR3 in DNA: TGTGCCAGCAGCTTAGCAGGCAGGGGAATGGGGGCCAACGTCCTGACTTTC. This gives the protein CASSLAGRGMGANVLTF.

The chain links TRBV5-1 to TRBJ2-2; tentative D call: TRBD1 (6 bases). V lost 7 bases and J 14 bases, leaving 12 bases between the germline ends. Germline V gives CDR1 SGHRS, CDR2 YFSETQ. This CDR3 comprises 10 residues. The CDR3 DNA is TGCGCCAGCCCAGAACAGGGTCTGTTTTTT. Translating it yields CASPEQGLFF. The whole variable domain, filled in from reference TRBV5-1 and TRBJ2-2, reads KAGVTQTPRYLIKTRGQQVTLSCSPISGHRSVSWYQQTPGQGLQFLFEYFSETQRNKGNFPGRFSGRQFSNSRSEMNVSTLELGDSALYLCASPEQGLFFGEGSRLTVL.

V gene TRBV7-8 combines with J gene TRBJ2-2, with 7 positions matching TRBD1. The V and J ends lost 2 bases and 0 bases, in that order; junction bases with no gene match: 3. The CDR3 length is 16 residues. Germline values: CDR1 SGHVS, CDR2 FQNEAQ. The CDR3, as DNA: TGTGCCAGCAGCTTAAGGGACAGACCGAACACCGGGGAGCTGTTTTTT. This translates into CASSLRDRPNTGELFF. Using reference TRBV7-8 and TRBJ2-2 for the parts outside the CDR3, the full variable domain is GAGVSQSPRYKVAKRGQDVALRCDPISGHVSLFWYQQALGQGPEFLTYFQNEAQLDKSGLPSDRFFAERPEGSVSTLKIQRTQQEDSAVYLCASSLRDRPNTGELFFGEGSRLTVL.

The J gene is TRBJ1-1, the V gene TRBV4-2; 7 positions match TRBD1. Unmatched junction bases numbered 7, after V lost 1 base and J lost 2 bases. This CDR3 region has 16 residues. CDR1 and CDR2 (germline): LGHNA, YNFKEQ. CDR3 sequence: CASSQVVQGFNTEAFF. The CDR3 nucleotides read TGTGCCAGCAGCCAAGTGGTACAGGGGTTTAACACTGAAGCTTTCTTT.

V is TRBV5-6 and J is TRBJ2-7, with D perhaps matching TRBD1 (6 bases). Trimming removed 3 bases from V and 5 bases from J, with 15 bases in between. CDR1 and CDR2 (germline): SGHDT, YYEEEE. CDR3 length: 14 amino acids. This CDR3 is CASSSGVRMNEQYF. The CDR3 DNA is TGTGCCAGCAGCTCAGGGGTCCGGATGAACGAGCAGTACTTC.

The chain couples TRBV5-5 to TRBJ1-5, with unresolved D. The CDR3 consists of 13 residues. The germline V gene has CDR1 SGHKS and CDR2 YYEKEE (reference sequence). V was trimmed by 1 base and J by 3 bases, leaving 5 bases between them. CDR3 protein: CASSLILNQPQHF. The CDR3 coding sequence is TGTGCCAGCAGCTTGATCCTCAATCAGCCCCAGCATTTT.

The chain combines TRBV14 with TRBJ2-2, with 16 nucleotides matching TRBD2. V dropped 4 bases and J dropped 3; count of bases not matched to a gene: 5. The CDR3 consists of 18 residues. Germline V gene sequence: CDR1 SGHDN, CDR2 FVKESK. CDR3 protein: CASSRGLAGGRYTGELFF. The CDR3 bases are TGTGCCAGCAGCCGGGGACTAGCGGGAGGGCGGTACACCGGGGAGCTGTTTTTT.

The rearrangement uses TRBV14 and TRBJ2-5; D gene ambiguous. Germline-derived CDR1 and CDR2 are SGHDN and FVKESK. This CDR3 is built from 14 residues. The V and J ends lost 4 bases and 5 bases respectively, with 14 bases between them. The CDR3 region is CASSLSSLRETQYF. As DNA, the CDR3 is TGTGCCAGCAGCCTCAGTAGCCTACGGGAGACCCAGTACTTC.

The genes are TRBV5-1 and TRBJ2-3; tentative D call: TRBD1 (6 bases). Germline V gives CDR1 SGHRS, CDR2 YFSETQ. This CDR3 spans 14 amino acids. V lost 0 bases to trimming and J lost 8 bases, with 13 bases between them. The DNA for the CDR3 is TGCGCCAGCAGCTTGGACAGGGCAGGCCGTACGCAGTATTTT. Amino acid sequence: CASSLDRAGRTQYF.

This chain uses TRBV2 with TRBJ2-5, with 9 bases aligning to TRBD2. J gave up 10 bases and V 11 bases, and 23 bases lay outside the gene matches. CDR3 length equals 16 residues. Germline CDR1 reads SNHLY; CDR2 reads FYNNEI. This chain's CDR3 is CAGRSSGASGAASQYF. The CDR3 nucleotides read TGTGCCGGCCGCTCGTCTGGGGCTAGCGGGGCGGCAAGCCAGTACTTC.

The chain recombines TRBV20-1 with TRBJ1-6; D ambiguous. Germline loops: CDR1 DFQATT, CDR2 SNEGSKA (reference sequence). The CDR3 is made up of 13 amino acids. With 3 bases removed from V and 7 bases from J, the gap between germline ends came to 10 bases. CDR3 in amino acids: CSASYRANSPLHF. In DNA, the CDR3 is TGCAGTGCTAGTTACAGAGCAAATTCACCCCTCCACTTT.

The rearrangement joins TRBV6-2 or TRBV6-3 to TRBJ2-5, with 9 bases aligning to TRBD1. V lost 2 bases to trimming and J lost 7 bases; unmatched junction nucleotides: 8. CDR3 length equals 15 residues. Germline assignment: CDR1 MNHEY and CDR2 SVGEGT. CDR3: CASSYGGTGSGTQYF. The CDR3 coding sequence is TGTGCCAGCAGTTACGGGGGGACAGGGTCTGGGACCCAGTACTTC.

The CDR3 DNA sequence: TGTGCCAGCAGCGGAAGGGGCGGGGCGGGTTACAATGAGCAGTTCTTC. It encodes CASSGRGGAGYNEQFF. The chain couples TRBV4-2 to TRBJ2-1; TRBD2 might be the D (6 bases). Germline V gene lookup returns CDR1 LGHNA and CDR2 YNFKEQ. The CDR3 is 16 amino acids. Trimming removed 5 bases from V and 4 bases from J, with 18 bases in between.

V usage is TRBV6-5 and J usage is TRBJ1-2; TRBD1 might be the D (5 bases). Germline V CDR1 and CDR2: MNHEY, SVGAGI. The V and J ends lost 4 bases and 4 bases respectively, with 19 bases between them. The CDR3 extends over 16 amino acids. The CDR3, as DNA: TGTGCCAGCAGTTCTAGATCACAGGCTGGTGGCTATGGCTACACCTTC. Residues: CASSSRSQAGGYGYTF.

The chain employs TRBV7-2 and TRBJ1-3; maybe TRBD1 (6 bases). Trimming shortened V by 4 bases and J by 0 bases, and 13 bases separated the two germline ends. The CDR3 is 16 residues long. Germline CDR1 reads SGHTA; CDR2 reads FQGNSA. The CDR3 reads CASSSTGSHSGNTIYF. In nucleotides, the CDR3 is TGTGCCAGCAGCTCAACAGGGTCCCACTCTGGAAACACCATATATTTT.

The chain is built from TRBV5-1 and TRBJ1-5; D gene unclear. Between the trimmed V and J ends, which lost 3 bases and 1 base, there was a span of 11 bases. The CDR3 contains 15 residues. Germline loops: CDR1 SGHRS, CDR2 YFSETQ. The CDR3 nucleotides are TGCGCCAGCAGCTCGGGAGGATCGAGCAATCAGCCCCAGCATTTT. Encoded protein: CASSSGGSSNQPQHF. Full variable domain (outside the CDR3, taken from reference TRBV5-1 and TRBJ1-5): KAGVTQTPRYLIKTRGQQVTLSCSPISGHRSVSWYQQTPGQGLQFLFEYFSETQRNKGNFPGRFSGRQFSNSRSEMNVSTLELGDSALYLCASSSGGSSNQPQHFGDGTRLSIL.